This TCR beta chain was profiled in a study of CD8+ T cells in alopecia areata. Overall study: Tofacitinib ran 6 to 18 months, followed by 6 months off drug. Study-wide findings and caveats: Normal scalp had lower clonality than lesional scalp, with alopecia totalis/universalis lesions showing this most strongly.

Collected material from alopecia areata patients comprised lesional scalp punch biopsies and peripheral blood. Isolation of CD4+ and CD8+ T cells from PBMCs was achieved by sorting. Extraction and reverse transcription of RNA yielded cDNA as the sequencing template. Clones were sequenced by immunoSEQ multiplex PCR, and TCRdb holds only the in-frame ones, with some missing. The profile shows some 56,000 clones, around 96% of them singletons. Germline V gives CDR1 SEHNR, CDR2 FQNEAQ (reference sequence). V was pared by 5 bases and J by 6 bases, with 12 bases between. This CDR3 comprises 13 residues. Comment on this clone: Its specificity is unknown.

The sequenced sample was CD8+ T cells sorted from blood, obtained at week 0. This TCR derives from a human donor with alopecia areata. The chain couples TRBV7-9 to TRBJ2-3; D unclear. This CDR3 reads CASSHTIGDTQYF. The CDR3 DNA sequence: TGTGCCAGCAGCCACACAATTGGGGATACGCAGTATTTT.